This TCR beta chain was obtained from a study of T cell responses to AZD1222 COVID-19 vaccine. The repertoire was sequenced with immunoSEQ multiplex PCR; TCRdb's copy has only in-frame clones and lacks some. The repertoire has approximately 64,000 clones, 75% to 95% of them found once; the top ten carry approximately 6.3%. On this clone itself: Its target is not known.

Study-wide points: AZD1222 recipients seropositive at baseline numbered only 6 or 7. Clonal diversity was possibly underestimated, and white British individuals and females predominated among donors. Repertoire samples came only from after the peak T cell response.

The CDR3 covers 16 residues. With V trimmed by 6 bases and J by 2 bases, 11 bases remained unmatched. Germline-derived CDR1 and CDR2 are SNHLY and FYNNEI. The material was peripheral blood, obtained 28 days after the second dose of the MenACWY control vaccine. The sequence was obtained from an adult who received the MenACWY meningococcal vaccine as a control. The gene calls are TRBV2 and TRBJ2-7; 9 bases line up with TRBD2. The CDR3 DNA follows: TGTGCCAGCAGCGATAAGGCGGCTAGCGGGACCTACGAGCAGTACTTC. Translation: CASSDKAASGTYEQYF.